What follows describes a single T cell receptor (beta chain). One end of the junction is discordant with germline, which a read error may explain. The data were taken from a study of blood T cell repertoires in COVID-19. Across the study: PBMCs, B-cell-depleted T cells, or T cells provided the cDNA or gDNA that made up the material.

Study processing details: Amplification with reference gene primers provided the estimates of nucleated cell counts. Repertoires were generated with immunoSEQ multiplex PCR, while TCRdb's copy carries only in-frame clones and drops some. The DNA gave D and trimming, while V, J and clone size come from that table. The data show 45,000 to 50,000 clones, 75% to 85% seen once. CDR3 length: 16 residues. The germline gives CDR1 SSHAT, CDR2 FNYEAQ (reference sequence). Material for sequencing was peripheral blood. The clonotype comes from a man older than 75 in a cohort sampled during active COVID-19. The chain joins TRBV7-7 to TRBJ2-3, with 9 bases lining up with TRBD2. The CDR3 region has the DNA TGTGCTAGCAGCCGACGAGTAGCGGGGGCGGCTGATACGCAGTATTTT. It translates to CASSRRVAGAADTQYF.